Listed here is a single T cell receptor (beta chain). Its antigen is not identified. Sequencing was performed with immunoSEQ multiplex PCR; in TCRdb, only in-frame clones are kept and a portion is missing. The sample yields tens of thousands of clones, 90% seen once. This sample is drawn from a study of T cell responses to AZD1222 COVID-19 vaccine. General study findings and limits: White British donors predominated, females outnumbered males, and clonal diversity was possibly underestimated. Vaccine-associated CD4 TCRs ranged over spike, dominating at 160-218 and 743-854.

The V and J ends lost 2 bases and 6 bases respectively, with 17 bases between them. CDR1 is LGHNA, CDR2 YSLEER, per germline. CDR3 length: 15 residues. The chain carries TRBV4-3 and TRBJ2-7; possible D gene TRBD2, 7 bases. The clonotype comes from an adult in good health. The sample was peripheral blood, taken on day 0 of AZD1222 vaccination. The CDR3 loop is CASSQLPQGGGEQYF. CDR3 in DNA: TGCGCCAGCAGCCAACTGCCGCAGGGAGGGGGCGAGCAGTACTTC.